The T cell receptor beta chain described here comes from a study of shared clonotypes between healthy human individuals. Study details: CD8 memory received one plate per donor, CD8 naive two, CD4 memory three and CD4 naive three. Study-level results: Inspection by rarefaction showed sorted-subset sequencing to be incomplete despite large depth. Donors were few, which limited the genetic and exposure-history diversity represented.

Concerning this clone: Its target is unknown.

Cells designated naive CD8 were CD45RO-negative and were positively selected for CCR7, with terminally differentiated effector memory CD45RA+ cells excluded. The assay ran at deep level. TCRdb's copy holds only in-frame clones and misses some; the assay was immunoSEQ multiplex PCR. The data contain roughly 2,000,000 clones, about 93% of them seen just once; the ten biggest clones take up approximately 1.7%. Germline values: CDR1 SSHAT, CDR2 FNYEAQ (reference sequence). V trimming: 4 bases; J trimming: 3 bases; junction bases outside the gene matches: 4. This CDR3 is built from 15 residues. Sample: naive CD8+ T cells from PBMCs. J is TRBJ1-4 and V is TRBV7-7; 8 positions match TRBD1. The clonotype comes from a man aged 18-30 years in good health. Some clones in this sample may be carry-over from other donors' samples. The CDR3 region has the DNA TGTGCCAGCAGCTCCCGGACAGGGCCTAATGAAAAACTGTTTTTT. Encoded protein: CASSSRTGPNEKLFF.